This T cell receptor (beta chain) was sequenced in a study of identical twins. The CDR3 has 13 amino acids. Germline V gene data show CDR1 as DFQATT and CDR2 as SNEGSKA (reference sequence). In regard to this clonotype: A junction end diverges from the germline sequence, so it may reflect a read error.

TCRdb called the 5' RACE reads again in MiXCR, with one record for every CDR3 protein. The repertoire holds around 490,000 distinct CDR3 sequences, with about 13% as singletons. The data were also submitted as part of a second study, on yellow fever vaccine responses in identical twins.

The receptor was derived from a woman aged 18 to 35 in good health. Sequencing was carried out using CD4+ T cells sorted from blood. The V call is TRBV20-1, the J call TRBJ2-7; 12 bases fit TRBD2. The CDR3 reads CSATSGRAYELYF. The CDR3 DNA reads TGCAGTGCTACTAGCGGGAGGGCCTACGAGCTGTACTTC.